This T cell receptor beta chain is from a study of blood T cell repertoires in COVID-19. The overall study: Both acute and convalescent COVID-19 samples were obtained from the United States, Italy and Spain. Nucleic acid was either cDNA or gDNA, and it came from T cells, B-cell-depleted T cells, or PBMCs.

Sequencing was performed with immunoSEQ multiplex PCR; in TCRdb, only in-frame clones are kept and a portion is missing. The sample contains 10,000 to 15,000 clones, about 78% of which appear only once. Between the trimmed V and J ends, which lost 4 bases and 1 base, there was a span of 11 bases. The CDR3 is made up of 15 amino acids. CDR1 and CDR2 from the germline V gene are SGHTA and FQGTGA. The chain joins TRBV7-3 to TRBJ2-1, with D possibly TRBD2 on 6 matching bases. This clonotype was obtained from a human donor in a cohort sampled during active COVID-19. The sequenced sample was peripheral blood. The CDR3 here is CASSSVGTSYNEQFF. In nucleotides, the CDR3 is TGTGCCAGCAGCTCCGTGGGGACTTCCTACAATGAGCAGTTCTTC.